This T cell receptor (beta chain) is drawn from a study of Ad26.COV2.S vaccination and SARS-CoV-2 variants. The CDR3 extends over 16 amino acids. Trimming left V 0 bases short and J 0 bases short, with 7 bases between. Germline CDR1 SGHTS, CDR2 YDEGEE. Comment on this clone: Its specificity is unknown.

Noted treatment: around 19 received Ad26.COV2.S at low or high dose, single or two shots; a few received placebo; per-sample allocation not given. Day 63 after the first vaccine or placebo injection was the time point for sampling. The study used a vaccine consisting of an Ad26 vector that expressed Wuhan-strain SARS-CoV-2 spike. Generated by immunoSEQ multiplex PCR, the TCRdb table keeps only in-frame clones and is missing some. The sample records 300,000 to 400,000 clones, approximately 86% being singletons. Notes on the study in general: Vaccine recipients posted higher spike-specific TCR breadth than their placebo counterparts. After vaccination, reports described spike-specific CD8+ and CD4+ T cell responses as showing substantial breadth.

The chain carries TRBV5-8 and TRBJ1-6; D gene uncertain. The TCR comes from a person between 18 and 60 years old who received the Ad26.COV2.S COVID-19 vaccine or a placebo. The input for sequencing was peripheral blood, taken in a trial of Ad26.COV2.S vaccine versus placebo. The CDR3 region has the DNA TGTGCCAGCAGCTTGGTCGTCAGCTCCTATAATTCACCCCTCCACTTT. Translated, it gives CASSLVVSSYNSPLHF.